This T cell receptor beta chain was found in a study of blood T cell repertoires in COVID-19. Across the study: Whether acute or convalescent, the COVID-19 samples came from the United States, Italy and Spain. PBMCs, B-cell-depleted T cells, or T cells were the source of the cDNA or gDNA that made up the material.

CDR1 SEHNR and CDR2 FQNEAQ come from the germline V gene (reference sequence). The V end was cut by 1 base, the J end by 4 bases, with 13 bases between. CDR3 length equals 15 residues. Cohort allocation depended upon clinical history that participants reported. Sequencing was performed with immunoSEQ multiplex PCR; in TCRdb, only in-frame clones are kept and a portion is missing. This sample yields hundreds of thousands of clones, of which around 90% are seen a single time; about 1.5% belongs to the top ten. This sequence joins TRBV7-9 and TRBJ1-2; maybe TRBD1 (6 bases). The receptor comes from a woman aged 18-29 years with acute COVID-19. Specimen: PBMCs or T cells enriched from blood (not recorded which). This CDR3 reads CASSLDVTGGYGYTF. In DNA form, the CDR3 reads TGTGCCAGCAGCTTAGATGTGACAGGTGGCTATGGCTACACCTTC.